This is a list of T cell receptor beta chains from one sample in a study of T-cell reconstitution after alpha-beta-depleted transplantation in children. TCRdb re-called the PCR reads with MiXCR, one entry per CDR3 protein. Of 450,000 to 550,000 distinct CDR3 sequences in the sample, more than 9.5% are singletons; the top ten hold around 15%. Sequences were derived from PBMCs, mostly from graft donor cells, sampled 180 days after TCRalphabeta/CD19-depleted stem cell transplant. Source of these receptors: a female patient aged 2-9 years who had a stem cell transplant for aplastic anemia, so the T cells may come from the graft donor. Both conserved end residues are part of each CDR3. A D gene is named only where the DNA matches it firmly. Some rows have no size entry. The others give once, few or many, or a class for an expanded clone.

d_call j_call v_call clone_size cdr3_aa cdr3_nt
NA TRBJ2-7 TRBV7-6 once CASSSWRGRGEQYF TGTGCCAGCAGCTCATGGAGGGGGCGGGGCGAGCAGTACTTC
TRBD2 TRBJ2-1 TRBV13 few CASGRAVVEQFF TGTGCCAGCGGGAGGGCAGTAGTTGAGCAGTTCTTC
TRBD1 TRBJ2-7 TRBV28 few CASSLWTGVYEQYF TGTGCCAGCAGTTTATGGACAGGGGTCTACGAGCAGTACTTC
TRBD1 TRBJ1-2 TRBV10-3 NA CAIKSAGTGNYGYTF TGTGCCATCAAGTCGGCCGGGACAGGAAACTATGGCTACACCTTC
NA TRBJ1-2 TRBV4-2 NA CASSHRQKNNYGYTF TGTGCCAGCAGCCATCGACAGAAAAATAACTATGGCTACACCTTC
TRBD1 TRBJ2-2 TRBV20-1 NA CSASQGAGELFF TGCAGTGCTAGTCAGGGGGCCGGGGAGCTGTTTTTT
NA TRBJ2-2 TRBV15 many CATSRDYGGVRTGELFF TGTGCCACCAGCAGAGATTACGGGGGAGTGCGCACCGGGGAGCTGTTTTTT
NA TRBJ1-5 TRBV15 few CATSANRDRPQHF TGTGCCACCAGCGCTAACCGGGATCGGCCCCAGCATTTT
TRBD1 TRBJ2-6 TRBV6-1 few CASSGTGASGANVLTF TGTGCCAGCAGTGGGACAGGAGCCTCTGGGGCCAACGTCCTGACTTTC
NA TRBJ1-1 TRBV6-5 few CASSYRSTGERTEAFF TGTGCCAGCAGTTATAGGTCGACGGGGGAGAGGACTGAAGCTTTCTTT
TRBD1 TRBJ1-3 TRBV11-2 NA CASSLVGTALISGDTIYF TGTGCCAGCAGCTTAGTTGGGACAGCCTTAATCTCTGGAGACACCATATATTTT
NA TRBJ1-2 TRBV5-1 NA CASSSRAQGVDGYTF TGCGCCAGCAGCTCCCGGGCCCAAGGAGTGGATGGCTACACCTTC
TRBD2 TRBJ2-2 TRBV9 NA CASSAELAGRSGELFF TGTGCCAGCAGCGCCGAACTAGCGGGAAGGTCCGGGGAGCTGTTTTTT
NA TRBJ2-1 TRBV20-1 few CSARQDRQFF TGCAGTGCTCGACAGGATAGACAGTTCTTC
NA TRBJ2-7 TRBV28 few CASSGSLSYEQYF TGTGCCAGCAGTGGGTCACTCTCCTACGAGCAGTACTTC
TRBD1 TRBJ1-4 TRBV7-2 NA CASSLRDRANEKLFF TGTGCCAGCAGCCTACGGGACAGAGCTAATGAAAAACTGTTTTTT
NA TRBJ2-1 TRBV11-2 NA CASSFPQTETGTVSYNEQFF TGTGCCAGCAGCTTCCCACAGACAGAAACCGGGACTGTGTCTTACAATGAGCAGTTCTTC
NA TRBJ2-7 TRBV29-1 many CSVEEGGGAREQYF TGCAGCGTTGAAGAGGGTGGGGGGGCGAGGGAGCAGTACTTC
TRBD2 TRBJ2-5 TRBV20-1 NA CCARAGTSGRGYQETQYF TGCTGTGCTAGAGCAGGGACTAGCGGGAGGGGGTACCAAGAGACCCAGTACTTC
NA TRBJ1-5 TRBV6-2/TRBV6-3 few CASRQGRQPQHF TGTGCCAGCCGCCAGGGGCGTCAGCCCCAGCATTTT
TRBD2 TRBJ2-1 TRBV5-1 few CASSLARLAGSRQDEQFF TGCGCCAGCAGCTTGGCCAGGCTAGCGGGCTCTCGCCAGGATGAGCAGTTCTTC
NA TRBJ1-5 TRBV12-3/TRBV12-4 few CASSPDGSNQPQHF TGTGCCAGCAGCCCGGACGGTAGCAATCAGCCCCAGCATTTT
TRBD1 TRBJ1-4 TRBV5-1 few CASSAGGTGGPEKLFF TGCGCCAGCAGCGCCGGGGGGACAGGGGGCCCTGAAAAACTGTTTTTT
NA TRBJ2-5 TRBV10-3 many CAIKGTEETQYF TGTGCCATCAAGGGGACGGAAGAGACCCAGTACTTC
NA TRBJ2-1 TRBV24-1 NA CATSDEQVRFEQFF TGTGCCACCAGTGATGAACAGGTTCGGTTTGAGCAGTTCTTC
NA TRBJ2-3 TRBV29-1 few CSVDGGIFTDTQYF TGCAGCGTTGATGGCGGAATCTTTACAGATACGCAGTATTTT
TRBD1 TRBJ2-5 TRBV30 NA CAWSSGQGRQETQYF TGTGCCTGGAGTTCGGGACAGGGTCGGCAAGAGACCCAGTACTTC
TRBD2 TRBJ2-3 TRBV12-3/TRBV12-4 NA CASSPTGLAGGPQLTDTQYF TGTGCCAGCAGCCCTACCGGACTAGCGGGAGGGCCTCAACTCACAGATACGCAGTATTTT
TRBD2 TRBJ2-3 TRBV29-1 few CSVEVAGVSTDTQYF TGCAGCGTTGAAGTGGCGGGAGTTAGTACAGATACGCAGTATTTT
NA TRBJ2-7 TRBV7-2 NA CASRKVGTAGYEQYF TGTGCCAGCAGAAAAGTCGGGACAGCGGGGTACGAGCAGTACTTC
NA TRBJ1-6 TRBV5-1 NA CASSSPAVNSPLHF TGCGCCAGCAGCTCCCCGGCGGTTAATTCACCCCTCCACTTT
NA TRBJ1-2 TRBV7-2 few CASSPGLSPSYGYTF TGTGCCAGCAGCCCCGGACTGTCCCCCAGCTATGGCTACACCTTC
NA TRBJ2-3 TRBV9 few CASSVQGVGDTQYF TGTGCCAGCAGCGTACAGGGAGTCGGAGATACGCAGTATTTT
NA TRBJ2-3 TRBV4-1 few CASSQDLPLTDTQYF TGCGCCAGCAGCCAAGACTTGCCCCTCACAGATACGCAGTATTTT
NA TRBJ1-1 TRBV20-1 few CSARAGQMNTEAFF TGCAGTGCTAGAGCTGGACAAATGAACACTGAAGCTTTCTTT
NA TRBJ2-2 TRBV5-1 few CASSPVGLASTGELFF TGCGCCAGCAGCCCAGTTGGCCTAGCAAGCACCGGGGAGCTGTTTTTT
NA TRBJ2-7 TRBV6-5 few CASSTTWRRAVLCEQYF TGTGCCAGCAGTACTACTTGGAGGCGAGCAGTTCTCTGCGAGCAGTACTTC
NA TRBJ2-5 TRBV28 few CASFRDPETQYF TGTGCCAGTTTTCGGGATCCAGAGACCCAGTACTTC
TRBD1 TRBJ2-1 TRBV20-1 NA CSASQGVYNEQFF TGCAGTGCCAGTCAGGGGGTCTACAATGAGCAGTTCTTC
NA TRBJ2-1 TRBV20-1 many CSARAWGRRSYNEQFF TGCAGTGCTAGAGCATGGGGGAGAAGGTCCTACAATGAGCAGTTCTTC
NA TRBJ1-2 TRBV4-3 few CASSQEGLGNEGYTF TGCGCCAGCAGCCAAGAAGGTCTAGGGAACGAGGGCTACACCTTC
TRBD1 TRBJ2-3 TRBV25-1 NA CASSDYRGRADTQYF TGTGCCAGCAGTGACTACAGGGGGCGCGCAGATACGCAGTATTTT
TRBD1 TRBJ1-2 TRBV12-3/TRBV12-4 many CASPLNRGGGYTF TGTGCCAGCCCCCTTAACAGGGGAGGCGGCTACACCTTC
TRBD2 TRBJ2-5 TRBV24-1 few CATSDWPSGSQETQYF TGTGCCACCAGTGATTGGCCTAGCGGGAGCCAAGAGACCCAGTACTTC
NA TRBJ1-5 TRBV20-1 few CSAPLHSNQPQHF TGCAGTGCCCCGTTGCATAGCAATCAGCCCCAGCATTTT
NA TRBJ2-5 TRBV20-1 NA CSARGEGKETQYF TGCAGTGCTAGGGGAGAGGGAAAAGAGACCCAGTACTTC
NA TRBJ2-3 TRBV19 few CASSPHWAGRRADTQYF TGTGCCAGTAGTCCTCACTGGGCAGGGAGGAGGGCAGATACGCAGTATTTT
NA TRBJ2-3 TRBV14 NA CASSQQSPGTDTQYF TGTGCCAGCAGCCAACAGTCCCCCGGCACAGATACGCAGTATTTT
TRBD2 TRBJ2-2 TRBV11-2 few CASSLDRTSGNTGELFF TGTGCCAGCAGCTTAGACCGGACTAGCGGTAACACCGGGGAGCTGTTTTTT
NA TRBJ1-5 TRBV19 many CASTSSPWGNQPQHF TGTGCCAGTACATCCTCCCCTTGGGGCAATCAGCCCCAGCATTTT
NA TRBJ2-7 TRBV20-1 few CSAPPGVGDEQYF TGCAGTGCTCCACCGGGAGTAGGAGACGAGCAGTACTTC
NA TRBJ2-3 TRBV9 few CASSPSGSRTDTQYF TGTGCCAGCAGCCCTTCCGGGAGTCGGACAGATACGCAGTATTTT
NA TRBJ2-7 TRBV15 NA CATSYVRAYEQYF TGTGCCACCAGCTACGTTCGGGCCTACGAGCAGTACTTC
TRBD2 TRBJ2-1 TRBV6-2/TRBV6-3 few CASSYDFSKRESYNEQFF TGTGCCAGCAGTTACGATTTTTCCAAGCGGGAGAGCTACAATGAGCAGTTCTTC
TRBD1 TRBJ2-5 TRBV7-3 few CASSATGTGQETQYF TGTGCCAGCAGCGCCACCGGGACAGGCCAAGAGACCCAGTACTTC
NA TRBJ1-5 TRBV27 NA CASSLRKTVNQPQHF TGTGCCAGCAGTTTAAGAAAAACAGTCAATCAGCCCCAGCATTTT
TRBD2 TRBJ2-1 TRBV6-2/TRBV6-3 few CASSYSEREGYNEQFF TGTGCCAGCAGTTACTCGGAGCGGGAGGGATACAATGAGCAGTTCTTC
TRBD1 TRBJ1-2 TRBV29-1 NA CSVGQGAQGYTF TGCAGCGTTGGGCAGGGGGCGCAGGGCTACACCTTC
NA TRBJ2-7 TRBV29-1 NA CSVEDYSYEQYF TGCAGCGTTGAAGATTATTCCTACGAGCAGTACTTC